This TCR beta chain was obtained from a study of blood T cell repertoires in COVID-19. This clone showed up just a few times. Original data processing: Amplification with reference gene primers provided the estimates of nucleated cell counts. Profiling relied on immunoSEQ multiplex PCR, and the TCRdb table lists in-frame clones only, not all of them. For V, J and clone size, that table is used; D and trimming come from the DNA. The table includes roughly 87,000 clones, 70% to 90% detected once. CDR1 SGHNT and CDR2 YYREEE come from the germline V gene (reference sequence). CDR3 size: 15 residues. Germline trimming cut 2 bases from V and 5 bases from J; bases unmatched to any gene: 8.

Sequenced: peripheral blood. The chain links TRBV5-4 to TRBJ2-3, with TRBD1 identical over 7 bases. The receptor was derived from a man in his fifties or sixties with acute or convalescent COVID-19. The CDR3 is CASSLHPGTEDTQYF. CDR3 in DNA: TGTGCCAGCAGCTTACATCCGGGGACAGAAGATACGCAGTATTTT.